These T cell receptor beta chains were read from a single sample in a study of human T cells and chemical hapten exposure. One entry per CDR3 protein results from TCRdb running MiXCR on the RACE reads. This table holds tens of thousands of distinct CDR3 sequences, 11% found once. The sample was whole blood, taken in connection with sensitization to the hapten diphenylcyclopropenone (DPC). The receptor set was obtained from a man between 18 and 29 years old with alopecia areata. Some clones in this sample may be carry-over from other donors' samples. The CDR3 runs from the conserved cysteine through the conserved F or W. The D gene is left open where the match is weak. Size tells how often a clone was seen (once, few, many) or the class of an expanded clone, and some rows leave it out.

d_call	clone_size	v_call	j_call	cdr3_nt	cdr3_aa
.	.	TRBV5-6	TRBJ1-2	TGTGCCAGCAGTCCCGGGGCAGCGAACTATGGCTACACCTTC	CASSPGAANYGYTF
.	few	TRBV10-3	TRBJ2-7	TGTGCCATCAGTGAGTACAGAGAGCAGTACTTC	CAISEYREQYF
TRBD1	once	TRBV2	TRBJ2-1	TGTGCCAGCGGTGGACAGGGGGGTCATGAGCAGTTCTTC	CASGGQGGHEQFF
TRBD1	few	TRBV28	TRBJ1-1	TGTGCCAGCGACAGGGCGGAGGTGAACACTGAAGCTTTCTTT	CASDRAEVNTEAFF
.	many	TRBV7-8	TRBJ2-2	TGTGCCAGCAGCTTATTAGGACATAACACCGGGGAGCTGTTTTTT	CASSLLGHNTGELFF
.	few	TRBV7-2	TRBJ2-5	TGTGCCAGCAGCCCGTTAAGGATACAAGAGACCCAGTACTTC	CASSPLRIQETQYF
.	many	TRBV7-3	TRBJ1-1	TGTGCCAGCAGTCTGAGGGGCCCCAATCCCAGCACTGAAGCTTTCTTT	CASSLRGPNPSTEAFF
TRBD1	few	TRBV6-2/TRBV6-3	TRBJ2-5	TGTGCCAGCAGTTACGGGAACAGGGGAGAGACCCAGTACTTC	CASSYGNRGETQYF
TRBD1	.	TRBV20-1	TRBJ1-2	TGCAGTGCTAGTGATATCCGGGACAGGGGATCCTATGGCTACACCTTC	CSASDIRDRGSYGYTF
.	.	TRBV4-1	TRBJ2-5	TGCGCCAGCAGCCAAGTGAGTTGGGAGGAAGAGACCCAGTACTTC	CASSQVSWEEETQYF
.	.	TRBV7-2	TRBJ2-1	TGTGCCAGCAGCCCGGGACTGGCGGGGGAGCAGTTCTTC	CASSPGLAGEQFF
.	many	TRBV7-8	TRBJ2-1	TGTGCCAGCAGCTTTTTCGATGATGAGCAGTTCTTC	CASSFFDDEQFF
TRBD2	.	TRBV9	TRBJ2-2	TGTGCCAGCAGCCCCCGAGCGGGGGGAAACACCGGGGAGCTGTTTTTT	CASSPRAGGNTGELFF
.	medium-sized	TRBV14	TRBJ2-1	TGTGCCAGCAGACAAACAGGGACGGTGGGCAATGAGCAGTTCTTC	CASRQTGTVGNEQFF
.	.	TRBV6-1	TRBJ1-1	TGTGCCAGCAGTGAACCGGCAGGGAGGGTGACTGAAGCTTTCTTT	CASSEPAGRVTEAFF
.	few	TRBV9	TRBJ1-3	TGTGCCAGCAGCGTTACAGGGTCTGGAAACACCATATATTTT	CASSVTGSGNTIYF
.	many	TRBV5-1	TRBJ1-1	TGCGCCAGCAGCTTGGCCGCTAAGAACACTGAAGCTTTCTTT	CASSLAAKNTEAFF
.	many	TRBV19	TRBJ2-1	TGTGCCAGTAGGCAGATGGGGCACAACAATGAGCAGTTCTTC	CASRQMGHNNEQFF
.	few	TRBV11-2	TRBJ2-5	TGTGCCAGCAGCCGGAGGGCGACTCAAGAGACCCAGTACTTC	CASSRRATQETQYF
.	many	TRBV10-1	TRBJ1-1	TGCGCCAGCAGTGTTGCAGCGAACACTGAAGCTTTCTTT	CASSVAANTEAFF
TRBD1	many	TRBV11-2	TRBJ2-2	TGTGCCAGCAGCCGGGACAGGGGCGCCGGGGAGCTGTTTTTT	CASSRDRGAGELFF
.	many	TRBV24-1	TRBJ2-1	TGTGCCACAGTTAGCTCCTACAATGAGCAGTTCTTC	CATVSSYNEQFF
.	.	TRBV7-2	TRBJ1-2	TGTGCCAGCAGCTTATTGCCGGGCAACTATGGCTACACCTTC	CASSLLPGNYGYTF
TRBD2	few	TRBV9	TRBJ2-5	TGTTCCCCGTGGGCGGGGGGCCGTTATGAGACCCAGTACTTC	CSPWAGGRYETQYF
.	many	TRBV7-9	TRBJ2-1	TGTGCCAGCAGCTTCGGCAACCTGTCAGATAGAAGCTCCTACAATGAGCAGTTCTTC	CASSFGNLSDRSSYNEQFF
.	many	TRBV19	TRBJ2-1	TGTGCCAGTAGCCTCGAAAATCAATCCGGTGAGCAGTTCTTC	CASSLENQSGEQFF
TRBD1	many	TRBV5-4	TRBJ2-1	TGTGCCAGCAGCCTGGACAGGGGGGAAAGGTCTGAGCAGTTCTTC	CASSLDRGERSEQFF
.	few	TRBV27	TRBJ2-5	TGTGCCAGCAGTTTCGCGGGCCAACAAGAGACCCAGTACTTC	CASSFAGQQETQYF
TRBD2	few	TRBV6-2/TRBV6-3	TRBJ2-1	TGTGCCAGCAGTTACTCGAACGGGGGGGCCTCCTACAATGAGCAGTTCTTC	CASSYSNGGASYNEQFF
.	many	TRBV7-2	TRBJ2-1	TGTGCCAGCAGAAGGACGAATGAGCAGTTCTTC	CASRRTNEQFF
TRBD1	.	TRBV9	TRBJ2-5	TGTGCCAGCAGCGTTCAGGGGGCGCCCCAAGAGACCCAGTACTTC	CASSVQGAPQETQYF
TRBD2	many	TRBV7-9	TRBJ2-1	TGTGCCAGCAGCCGAACTAGCGGGGGGTTTGGTGAGCAGTTCTTC	CASSRTSGGFGEQFF
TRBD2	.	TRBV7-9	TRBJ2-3	TGTGCCAGCAGCCATGGCGGGGGGGCAGATACGCAGTATTTT	CASSHGGGADTQYF
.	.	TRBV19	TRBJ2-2	TGTGCCAGTAGTTCGACAGGTTTTGGTGCCGGGGAGCTGTTTTTT	CASSSTGFGAGELFF
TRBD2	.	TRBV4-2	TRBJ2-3	TGTGCCAGCAGCCAACACGGGACTAGCTCGGCAGATACGCAGTATTTT	CASSQHGTSSADTQYF
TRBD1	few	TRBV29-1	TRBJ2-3	TGCAGCGTTGCAGGACAGGGCACAGATACGCAGTATTTT	CSVAGQGTDTQYF
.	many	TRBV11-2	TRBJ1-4	TGTGCCAGCAGGGCTGGGGGACGTAACTTTGAAAAACTGTTTTTT	CASRAGGRNFEKLFF
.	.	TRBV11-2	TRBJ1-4	TGTGCCAGCAGCCCCTATTCAAATGAAAAACTGTTTTTT	CASSPYSNEKLFF
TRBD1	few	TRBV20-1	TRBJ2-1	TGCAGTGCTAGAACCTACGGGACAGGTATTTTGAATGAGCAGTTCTTC	CSARTYGTGILNEQFF
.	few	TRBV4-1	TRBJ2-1	TGCGCCAGCAGCCTGGGACCCTCGAGCTCCTACAATGAGCAGTTCTTC	CASSLGPSSSYNEQFF
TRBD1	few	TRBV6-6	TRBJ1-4	TGTGCCAGCAGCACGACCGGACAGGGGGGAAATGAAAAACTGTTTTTT	CASSTTGQGGNEKLFF